The 26 T cell receptor beta chains in this list originate from one sample, sequenced in a study of shared clonotypes between healthy human individuals. Sequencing used immunoSEQ multiplex PCR; TCRdb keeps in-frame clones, though not all of them. The table has 1,100,000 or so clones, around 78% seen once. Source material: memory CD4+ T cells from PBMCs. Subset reported: CD45RA-negative fraction. The receptors stem from a man aged 18 to 29 in good health. Some clones in this sample may be carry-over from other donors' samples.

The chain recombines TRBV11-2 with TRBJ2-4; the D is unclear. The CDR3 is made up of 16 amino acids. Germline V lookup: CDR1 SGHAT, CDR2 FQNNGV. The ends were cut back, 4 bases at V and 3 bases at J, with 16 bases in the middle. DNA of the CDR3: TGTGCCAGCAGCTCTAACATCCAAGCAGGCAAAAACATTCAGTACTTC. It codes for CASSSNIQAGKNIQYF.

The CDR3 bases are TGTGCCAGCAGTCTTATAAGCGGGGAACAAGAGACCCAGTACTTC. It yields the protein CASSLISGEQETQYF. The J gene is TRBJ2-5, the V gene TRBV28, with TRBD2 matching over 7 bases. Germline CDR1 reads MDHEN; CDR2 reads SYDVKM. V lost 5 bases to trimming and J lost 2 bases; unmatched junction nucleotides: 8. CDR3 length: 15 residues.

The chain uses TRBV7-9 and TRBJ2-7; 7 positions agree with TRBD2. The CDR3 consists of 15 residues. Looked up from germline, CDR1 is SEHNR and CDR2 is FQNEAQ (reference sequence). Germline trimming cut 5 bases from V and 3 bases from J; bases unmatched to any gene: 10. In nucleotides, the CDR3 is TGTGCCAGCAGCCCAGGTGGCGCGGGAGACTACGAGCAGTACTTC. It translates to CASSPGGAGDYEQYF.

As regards this clone: This specimen includes other DNA sequences encoding the same CDR3. The chain combines TRBV19 with TRBJ2-1; TRBD1 aligns across 8 bases. Germline V gene lookup returns CDR1 LNHDA and CDR2 SQIVND (reference sequence). With 2 bases clipped from V and 9 bases from J, the junction kept 6 bases outside the gene matches. The CDR3 extends over 14 amino acids. CDR3 DNA: TGTGCCAGTAGTATAACAGGGGGACGGGTTGAGCAGTTCTTC. Its translation is CASSITGGRVEQFF. Using reference TRBV19 and TRBJ2-1 for the parts outside the CDR3, the full variable domain is DGGITQSPKYLFRKEGQNVTLSCEQNLNHDAMYWYRQDPGQGLRLIYYSQIVNDFQKGDIAEGYSVSREKKESFPLTVTSAQKNPTAFYLCASSITGGRVEQFFGPGTRLTVL.

This clone was recorded once. The rearrangement joins TRBV5-5 to TRBJ2-7; D is unclear. CDR1 and CDR2 (germline): SGHKS, YYEKEE (reference sequence). With 2 bases removed from V and 3 bases from J, the gap between germline ends came to 9 bases. This CDR3 region has 13 residues. The DNA for the CDR3 is TGTGCCAGCAGCTTAGGGCCCGACTACGAGCAGTACTTC. Residues: CASSLGPDYEQYF.

Regarding this clone: This CDR3 is also generated by other DNA sequences in the sample. The V gene is TRBV5-1, the J gene TRBJ2-5, with 8 positions matching TRBD2. The CDR3 is 15 residues long. V gave up 0 bases and J gave up 2 bases; unmatched junction bases: 3. Germline V CDR1 and CDR2: SGHRS, YFSETQ. The CDR3 coding sequence is TGCGCCAGCAGCTTGGCCGGGACTAGACAAGAGACCCAGTACTTC. As protein: CASSLAGTRQETQYF. Complete variable domain (other parts from reference TRBV5-1 and TRBJ2-5): KAGVTQTPRYLIKTRGQQVTLSCSPISGHRSVSWYQQTPGQGLQFLFEYFSETQRNKGNFPGRFSGRQFSNSRSEMNVSTLELGDSALYLCASSLAGTRQETQYFGPGTRLLVL.

CDR3 in DNA: TGTGCCAGCAAAAGACAGGGTGAGGGGAACACTGAAGCTTTCTTT. Encoded protein: CASKRQGEGNTEAFF. This chain joins TRBV7-3 and TRBJ1-1, with TRBD1 matching 7 bases. The germline gives CDR1 SGHTA, CDR2 FQGTGA. The J segment lost 1 base and the V segment lost 7 bases, leaving 9 bases of the junction unmatched. The CDR3 covers 15 residues.

This clone was counted once. This CDR3 is also generated by other DNA sequences in the sample. V usage is TRBV5-1 and J usage is TRBJ2-7; 9 bases align to TRBD1. Trimming removed 0 bases from V and 1 base from J; junction bases left unmatched: 2. The CDR3 is made up of 15 amino acids. CDR1 and CDR2 from the germline V gene are SGHRS and YFSETQ. CDR3 loop: CASSLEGTGSYEQYF. CDR3 bases: TGCGCCAGCAGCTTGGAGGGGACAGGGTCCTACGAGCAGTACTTC.

The gene calls are TRBV5-5 and TRBJ1-1; a possible D gene is TRBD1 (6 bases). Germline assignment: CDR1 SGHKS and CDR2 YYEKEE (reference sequence). The CDR3 is made up of 15 amino acids. Trimming cost V 2 bases and J 4 bases, with 15 bases left between them. The CDR3 reads CASSFSLGAGTEAFF. The CDR3 bases are TGTGCCAGCAGCTTTTCGTTGGGGGCTGGCACTGAAGCTTTCTTT.

The chain employs TRBV4-2 and TRBJ1-2, with D uncertain. Trimming stripped 1 base from V and 1 base from J, with 10 bases between. The CDR3 consists of 15 residues. Germline V lookup: CDR1 LGHNA, CDR2 YNFKEQ. The CDR3 here is CASSQGQLHNYGYTF. As DNA, the CDR3 is TGTGCCAGCAGCCAAGGCCAGCTCCATAACTATGGCTACACCTTC.

The chain is built from TRBV7-2 and TRBJ2-7, with 7 bases that match TRBD1. The germline gives CDR1 SGHTA, CDR2 FQGNSA. After removal of 6 bases from V and 0 bases from J, the junction contained 8 bases not matched to a gene. The CDR3 consists of 15 residues. The CDR3 sequence: CASSSNRGPSYEQYF. As DNA, the CDR3 is TGTGCCAGCAGTTCCAACAGGGGACCCTCCTACGAGCAGTACTTC.

The rearrangement joins TRBV28 to TRBJ1-2; no reliable D call. This CDR3 has 12 amino acids. Germline V gene sequence: CDR1 MDHEN, CDR2 SYDVKM. Trimming cost V 2 bases and J 7 bases, with 8 bases left between them. The CDR3 here is CASSLRGPGYTF. For the CDR3, the DNA is TGTGCCAGCAGTTTACGGGGTCCTGGCTACACCTTC.

This clone showed up many times. The chain employs TRBV5-1 and TRBJ1-5; 10 nucleotides agree with TRBD1. The V segment lost 4 bases and the J segment 7 bases; nucleotides outside the gene matches: 8. Germline CDR1 SGHRS, CDR2 YFSETQ. This CDR3 spans 15 amino acids. This CDR3 reads CASSAGTGEAQPQHF. The CDR3 nucleotides are TGCGCCAGCAGCGCCGGGACAGGGGAGGCCCAGCCCCAGCATTTT.

The V and J genes are TRBV28 and TRBJ2-7; 7 bases fit TRBD1. The CDR3 is 15 amino acids. The V gene end was trimmed by 7 bases and the J gene end by 3 bases; junction bases not matched to a gene: 12. The germline CDR1 and CDR2 sequences are MDHEN and SYDVKM. CDR3 DNA sequence: TGTGCCAGCACCCCATCGCACAGGGGTTTCTACGAGCAGTACTTC. It specifies CASTPSHRGFYEQYF.

This chain uses TRBV5-1 with TRBJ2-1; 12 nucleotides match TRBD2. V shed 5 bases and J 6 bases; nucleotides not matched to a gene: 6. The length of the CDR3 is 15 residues. Germline CDR1 and CDR2: SGHRS and YFSETQ. The CDR3 DNA reads TGCGCCAGCAGACCCGGGACTAGCGGGCTCAATGAGCAGTTCTTC. Translation: CASRPGTSGLNEQFF.

The V gene is TRBV15, the J gene TRBJ2-2; possibly TRBD1 for D (5 bases). Germline V gives CDR1 LNHNV, CDR2 YYDKDF (reference sequence). The CDR3 runs to 16 residues. V lost 4 bases and J 3 bases, leaving 15 bases between the germline ends. Written as DNA, the CDR3 is TGTGCCACCAGCAAAATGCAGGGTTCCTACACCGGGGAGCTGTTTTTT. Amino acids: CATSKMQGSYTGELFF.

This clone appeared a few times. The chain links TRBV30 to TRBJ1-4; a possible D gene is TRBD1 (5 bases). V was trimmed by 5 bases and J by 5 bases, leaving 15 bases between them. CDR1 and CDR2 (germline): GTSNPN, SVGIG (reference sequence). CDR3 length: 14 residues. CDR3 coding DNA: TGTGCCTGGGCCACGACAGACAGAAATGAAAAACTGTTTTTT. The encoded protein is CAWATTDRNEKLFF.

This sequence joins TRBV18 and TRBJ1-1, with D tentatively TRBD1 (5 bases). CDR3 length equals 15 residues. CDR1 and CDR2 from the germline V gene are KGHSH and LQKENI. V was trimmed by 0 bases and J by 1 base, leaving 9 bases between them. As DNA, the CDR3 is TGTGCCAGCTCACCACCTAGGGGTAAGAACACTGAAGCTTTCTTT. This encodes CASSPPRGKNTEAFF.

This chain links TRBV28 with TRBJ1-2; D is uncertain. CDR1 and CDR2 from the germline V gene are MDHEN and SYDVKM. Between the trimmed V and J ends, which lost 3 bases and 3 bases, there was a span of 23 bases. This CDR3 is 18 amino acids long. The CDR3 here is CASSFRYGSSHPDYGYTF. The CDR3 nucleotides are TGTGCCAGCAGTTTCCGGTATGGCAGCAGCCACCCTGACTATGGCTACACCTTC.

This chain connects TRBV5-1 to TRBJ2-7; TRBD1 might be the D (6 bases). Looked up from germline, CDR1 is SGHRS and CDR2 is YFSETQ. The V end was cut by 0 bases, the J end by 4 bases, with 17 bases between. The CDR3 contains 16 residues. CDR3 protein: CASSLAVGTQPYEQYF. The CDR3 coding sequence is TGCGCCAGCAGCTTGGCGGTCGGGACACAGCCTTACGAGCAGTACTTC.

The chain combines TRBV4-1 with TRBJ2-1; tentatively, D is TRBD1 (7 bases). The germline V gene encodes CDR1 MGHRA and CDR2 YSYEKL. V lost 4 bases, J lost 12 bases, and 16 bases lay in between. The CDR3 spans 13 residues. The CDR3: CASSPPRGAVQFF. The CDR3 DNA reads TGCGCCAGCAGCCCCCCCAGGGGGGCCGTGCAGTTCTTC.

CDR3 amino acids: CASSYAGPRYEQYF. CDR3 bases: TGTGCCAGCAGTTACGCAGGGCCCCGGTACGAGCAGTACTTC. The chain recombines TRBV6-5 with TRBJ2-7; tentative D call: TRBD1 (5 bases). Germline CDR1 and CDR2: MNHEY and SVGAGI. V shed 2 bases and J shed 4 bases, with 12 bases lying between them. The CDR3 is 14 residues long.

The CDR3 DNA reads TGTGCCAGCAGCTCGGACAGGGGGTCCTACGAGCAGTACTTC. This translates into CASSSDRGSYEQYF. V gene TRBV7-3 combines with J gene TRBJ2-7; TRBD1 matches at 10 bases. The CDR3 is 14 residues long. Per the germline V gene, CDR1 is SGHTA and CDR2 is FQGTGA. With 4 bases clipped from V and 1 base from J, the junction kept 1 base outside the gene matches.

The rearrangement uses TRBV6-5 and TRBJ1-1; 10 bases map to TRBD1. Germline V gives CDR1 MNHEY, CDR2 SVGAGI. This CDR3 contains 14 residues. Trimming cost V 10 bases and J 5 bases; bases outside gene matches: 10. The CDR3 DNA is TGTGCCACCCGAGGGGGACAGGGGCCAACTGAAGCTTTCTTT. Protein product: CATRGGQGPTEAFF.

The chain uses TRBV6-1 and TRBJ1-5, with 8 bases lining up with TRBD1. Germline V lookup: CDR1 MNHNS, CDR2 SASEGT. CDR3 size: 17 residues. V lost 4 bases to trimming and J lost 7 bases; unmatched junction nucleotides: 15. CDR3 sequence (DNA): TGTGCCAGCAGTGGGTTTCCGGGCCAGGGGGCGAGGCAGCCCCAGCATTTT. This sequence encodes CASSGFPGQGARQPQHF.

The rearrangement joins TRBV11-2 to TRBJ1-1; tentative D call: TRBD1 (5 bases). The CDR3 covers 15 residues. Germline V gives CDR1 SGHAT, CDR2 FQNNGV. V lost 2 bases and J 4 bases, leaving 14 bases between the germline ends. Here the CDR3 reads CASSLNFGGGTEAFF. The CDR3 DNA reads TGTGCCAGCAGCTTAAATTTCGGGGGAGGCACTGAAGCTTTCTTT.